This T cell receptor beta chain is from a study of CD8 T cells in Susac syndrome. The RNA input was about 0.5 to 1 ug, and it was reverse transcribed with random hexamers. TCRdb reprocessed the immunoSEQ multiplex PCR reads with MiXCR, giving one entry per CDR3 protein. The table includes 20,000 to 25,000 distinct CDR3 sequences, approximately 93% detected once. The CDR3 loop spans 13 amino acids. The V end was cut by 4 bases, the J end by 8 bases, with 12 bases between. CDR1 and CDR2 from the germline V gene are LGHNA and YSLEER. Input material: CD8+ T cells from PBMCs. V usage is TRBV4-3 and J usage is TRBJ2-1, with no clear D. This TCR came from a human donor in good health. The CDR3 region has the DNA TGCGCCAGCAGCCTCGGACCGCGCTATGAGCAGTTCTTC. Amino acid sequence: CASSLGPRYEQFF.